This passage covers 7 T cell receptor beta chains from one sample sequenced in a study of T cells after yellow fever vaccination. Each CDR3 protein gets one entry after TCRdb re-called the 5' RACE reads with MiXCR. The profile covers about 340,000 distinct CDR3 sequences, with under 15% appearing a single time and 2.5% to 3.5% taken by the ten largest. The material sequenced was CD4+ T cells sorted from PBMCs, taken 15 days after the yellow fever booster vaccination. The receptor set was obtained from a man in his late teens or twenties who received the YFV17D yellow fever vaccine.

The chain carries TRBV5-1 and TRBJ2-3; TRBD2 agrees at 12 bases. The CDR3 is made up of 19 amino acids. CDR1 is SGHRS and CDR2 is YFSETQ in the germline V gene. V gave up 0 bases and J gave up 2 bases; unmatched junction bases: 10. The CDR3 bases are TGCGCCAGCAGCTTGGCCACAACTAGCGGGGGGTCCTACACAGATACGCAGTATTTT. This codes for CASSLATTSGGSYTDTQYF.

There are a few counts of this clonotype. The chain combines TRBV15 with TRBJ2-3, with 9 bases identical to TRBD2. CDR3 length: 20 residues. Germline assignment: CDR1 LNHNV and CDR2 YYDKDF (reference sequence). Unmatched junction bases numbered 19, after V lost 6 bases and J lost 0 bases. The CDR3 DNA reads as TGTGCCACCAGTCCGGCCCCCGGGCGGGGGGGCCTTTTAAGCACAGATACGCAGTATTTT. Protein: CATSPAPGRGGLLSTDTQYF. Drawing the rest from reference TRBV15 and TRBJ2-3, the complete variable domain is DAMVIQNPRYQVTQFGKPVTLSCSQTLNHNVMYWYQQKSSQAPKLLFHYYDKDFNNEADTPDNFQSRRPNTSFCFLDIRSPGLGDTAMYLCATSPAPGRGGLLSTDTQYFGPGTRLTVL.

This clonotype was counted once. This CDR3 reads CASSLGSDAYPQETQYF. The CDR3 nucleotides read TGCGCCAGCAGCTTGGGGTCGGATGCTTACCCGCAAGAGACCCAGTACTTC. This chain joins TRBV5-1 and TRBJ2-5, with D hard to call. Deletions cut 0 bases from V and 2 bases from J, with 17 bases between. Per the germline V gene, CDR1 is SGHRS and CDR2 is YFSETQ. The CDR3 is 17 residues long.

The rearrangement joins TRBV20-1 to TRBJ2-7; 7 bases match TRBD1. The CDR3 contains 13 residues. Per the germline V gene, CDR1 is DFQATT and CDR2 is SNEGSKA (reference sequence). Trimming cost V 3 bases and J 2 bases; bases outside gene matches: 4. In DNA form, the CDR3 reads TGCAGTGCTAGCACGGGACAGACCTACGAGCAGTACTTC. Its protein is CSASTGQTYEQYF.

This clonotype showed up just a few times. The chain couples TRBV20-1 to TRBJ2-1; D is undetermined. The V gene's germline CDR1 is DFQATT and CDR2 SNEGSKA (reference sequence). V dropped 6 bases and J dropped 10 bases, with 16 bases sitting between them. CDR3 length: 12 residues. CDR3 protein: CSAGSARNEQFF. CDR3 DNA: TGCAGTGCGGGGTCGGCTCGTAACGAGCAGTTCTTC.

This clonotype has just a few counts. The V gene is TRBV6-5, the J gene TRBJ1-3; D remains unclear. Per germline, CDR1 MNHEY and CDR2 SVGAGI. The CDR3 totals 13 residues. V gave up 4 bases and J gave up 2 bases, with 6 bases separating them. The CDR3 here is CASSFGPGNTIYF. CDR3 DNA: TGTGCCAGCAGTTTCGGACCTGGAAACACCATATATTTT.

This clonotype appeared a few times. The rearrangement links TRBV29-1 to TRBJ1-5; 7 bases are shared with TRBD1. The CDR3 contains 13 residues. Germline V lookup: CDR1 SQVTM, CDR2 ANQGSEA. V trimming: 4 bases; J trimming: 6 bases; junction bases outside the gene matches: 6. This CDR3 reads CSVGRGRSQPQHF. The DNA of the CDR3 is TGCAGCGTTGGAAGGGGGCGAAGTCAGCCCCAGCATTTT. The whole variable domain, remainder taken from reference TRBV29-1 and TRBJ1-5, is SAVISQKPSRDICQRGTSLTIQCQVDSQVTMMFWYRQQPGQSLTLIATANQGSEATYESGFVIDKFPISRPNLTFSTLTVSNMSPEDSSIYLCSVGRGRSQPQHFGDGTRLSIL.